These 21 T cell receptor beta chains share one sample of origin, sequenced in a study of PD-1 blockade in classical Hodgkin lymphoma. Every patient experienced relapse after autologous stem cell transplantation, and brentuximab vedotin exposure varied. Clones were read by immunoSEQ multiplex PCR, and TCRdb kept only the in-frame ones, dropping some. The data contain 46,000 or so clones, approximately 91% of them singletons. The sample consisted of peripheral blood mononuclear cells (PBMCs), taken at baseline. The origin of the receptors is a human donor with classical Hodgkin lymphoma.

On this clone: This could be a read error, since a much larger clone is one nucleotide away. The chain couples TRBV2 to TRBJ2-7; D is undetermined. This CDR3 is built from 15 residues. Trimming removed 11 bases at V and 0 bases at J, with 20 bases between. CDR1 SNHLY and CDR2 FYNNEI come from the germline V gene. This chain's CDR3 is CAALPLRIGSYEQYF. CDR3 bases: TGTGCCGCCCTCCCCCTGAGGATTGGCTCCTACGAGCAGTACTTC.

The sample holds a few counts of this clone. V usage is TRBV5-1 and J usage is TRBJ2-1, with TRBD2 matching over 8 bases. The CDR3 spans 17 residues. V was pared by 0 bases and J by 7 bases, with 12 bases of the junction left unmatched. Germline values: CDR1 SGHRS, CDR2 YFSETQ. CDR3 sequence: CASSLEVAGRLRNEQFF. The CDR3 coding sequence is TGCGCCAGCAGCTTGGAAGTAGCGGGACGCTTACGGAATGAGCAGTTCTTC.

This rearrangement joins TRBV2 to TRBJ1-2, with 7 bases that match TRBD1. The J segment lost 7 bases and the V segment lost 9 bases, leaving 20 bases of the junction unmatched. The CDR3 covers 16 residues. Germline V gene sequence: CDR1 SNHLY, CDR2 FYNNEI. The DNA of the CDR3 is TGTGCCAGTTCTAGGATAGCAGGGGGAGCGGATTTTGGCTACACCTTC. Encoded protein: CASSRIAGGADFGYTF. Full variable domain (outside the CDR3, taken from reference TRBV2 and TRBJ1-2): EPEVTQTPSHQVTQMGQEVILRCVPISNHLYFYWYRQILGQKVEFLVSFYNNEISEKSEIFDDQFSVERPDGSNFTLKIRSTKLEDSAMYFCASSRIAGGADFGYTFGSGTRLTVV.

V usage is TRBV19 and J usage is TRBJ1-2; D is perhaps TRBD1 (6 bases). Germline values: CDR1 LNHDA, CDR2 SQIVND (reference sequence). The CDR3 spans 15 residues. V was shortened by 4 bases and J by 1 base, with 13 bases between the two germline ends. For the CDR3, the DNA is TGTGCCAGTAGTACCCGACAGGAGGTTAACTATGGCTACACCTTC. Translation gives CASSTRQEVNYGYTF.

The chain links TRBV5-6 to TRBJ1-2; no clear D. Trimming cost V 8 bases and J 8 bases, with 19 bases left between them. The CDR3 consists of 13 residues. From germline, CDR1 is SGHDT and CDR2 YYEEEE. As DNA, the CDR3 is TGTGCCAGTCGCACCCAGGCGGAGACGGGCTACACCTTC. Translated, it gives CASRTQAETGYTF. Variable domain in full (rest from reference TRBV5-6 and TRBJ1-2): DAGVTQSPTHLIKTRGQQVTLRCSPKSGHDTVSWYQQALGQGPQFIFQYYEEEERQRGNFPDRFSGHQFPNYSSELNVNALLLGDSALYLCASRTQAETGYTFGSGTRLTVV.

This clone was observed once. The rearrangement joins TRBV6-5 to TRBJ1-3; D gene unclear. Germline loops: CDR1 MNHEY, CDR2 SVGAGI. The ends were cut back, 2 bases at V and 0 bases at J, with 11 bases in the middle. This CDR3 region has 16 residues. This chain's CDR3 is CASSYGHRNSGNTIYF. For the CDR3, the DNA is TGTGCCAGCAGTTACGGGCACAGAAACTCTGGAAACACCATATATTTT.

The chain has TRBV19 and TRBJ1-5, with TRBD1 matching 7 bases. V trimming: 5 bases; J trimming: 0 bases; junction bases outside the gene matches: 7. There are 16 residues in the CDR3. Germline V CDR1 and CDR2: LNHDA, SQIVND (reference sequence). The CDR3 spells CASSPRQGHSNQPQHF. CDR3 bases: TGTGCCAGTAGTCCCCGACAGGGACATAGCAATCAGCCCCAGCATTTT.

This clone was detected once. The rearrangement uses TRBV29-1 and TRBJ2-3; D is possibly TRBD1 or TRBD2 (5 bases each). Germline CDR1 is SQVTM and CDR2 is ANQGSEA. V dropped 8 bases and J dropped 0 bases, with 15 bases sitting between them. The CDR3 is 14 amino acids. The CDR3 reads CSPEGTGSTDTQYF. The CDR3 DNA sequence: TGCAGCCCTGAGGGGACCGGGAGCACAGATACGCAGTATTTT.

This clone was observed a few times. The chain links TRBV27 to TRBJ2-7; D tentatively fits TRBD1 or TRBD2 (6 bases each). There are 12 residues in the CDR3. The germline V gene has CDR1 MNHEY and CDR2 SMNVEV (reference sequence). Deletions cut 4 bases from V and 7 bases from J, with 11 bases between. The CDR3 loop reads CASSWRGEEQYF. The CDR3 DNA sequence: TGTGCCAGCAGTTGGAGGGGGGAGGAGCAGTACTTC.

This clone was seen a few times. This chain joins TRBV7-9 and TRBJ2-5; either TRBD1 or TRBD2 may fit D (6 bases each). Germline V lookup: CDR1 SEHNR, CDR2 FQNEAQ (reference sequence). The CDR3 has 15 amino acids. V was shortened by 0 bases and J by 2 bases, with 10 bases between the two germline ends. The CDR3 DNA sequence: TGTGCCAGCAGCTTAGCCGAGGGGGGACAAGAGACCCAGTACTTC. It codes for CASSLAEGGQETQYF.

The chain links TRBV11-2 to TRBJ2-7; a possible D gene is TRBD1 (5 bases). The germline CDR1 and CDR2 sequences are SGHAT and FQNNGV. The CDR3 runs 15 residues. Deletions cut 1 base from V and 3 bases from J, with 13 bases between. The CDR3 here is CASSLGQGIFYEQYF. CDR3 sequence (DNA): TGTGCCAGCAGCTTAGGGCAGGGTATCTTCTACGAGCAGTACTTC.

The chain recombines TRBV19 with TRBJ2-7, with D tentatively TRBD2 (5 bases). The CDR3 has 13 residues. The germline V gene has CDR1 LNHDA and CDR2 SQIVND (reference sequence). V gave up 6 bases and J gave up 9 bases, with 18 bases separating them. CDR3 residues: CASSPGLFHGQYF. The CDR3 bases are TGTGCCAGTAGCCCCGGACTGTTTCACGGGCAGTACTTC.

The rearrangement links TRBV18 to TRBJ1-1; no reliable D call. The germline gives CDR1 KGHSH, CDR2 LQKENI. The CDR3 loop spans 13 amino acids. Trimming left V 3 bases short and J 1 base short, with 6 bases between. The CDR3 spells CASSPDQNTEAFF. The CDR3 region has the DNA TGTGCCAGCTCACCGGACCAGAACACTGAAGCTTTCTTT.

The J gene is TRBJ1-1, the V gene TRBV7-3; 8 bases line up with TRBD1. The CDR3 totals 16 residues. V trimming: 2 bases; J trimming: 3 bases; junction bases outside the gene matches: 8. The germline V gene encodes CDR1 SGHTA and CDR2 FQGTGA. The CDR3 here is CASSLDGTGLDTEAFF. In nucleotides, the CDR3 is TGTGCCAGCAGCTTAGATGGGACAGGATTAGACACTGAAGCTTTCTTT. Full variable domain (outside the CDR3, taken from reference TRBV7-3 and TRBJ1-1): GAGVSQTPSNKVTEKGKYVELRCDPISGHTALYWYRQSLGQGPEFLIYFQGTGAADDSGLPNDRFFAVRPEGSVSTLKIQRTERGDSAVYLCASSLDGTGLDTEAFFGQGTRLTVV.

The chain combines TRBV6-5 with TRBJ2-5, with 13 nucleotides matching TRBD2. Germline CDR1 and CDR2: MNHEY and SVGAGI. Trimming at V came to 6 bases and at J to 5 bases, leaving 6 bases not matched to a gene. The CDR3 is 15 amino acids. CDR3 protein: CASSPAGLAGETQYF. The DNA of the CDR3 is TGTGCCAGCAGCCCCGCGGGACTAGCGGGGGAGACCCAGTACTTC.

The gene calls are TRBV4-1 and TRBJ2-1; no reliable D call. The germline V and J ends were trimmed by 4 bases and 0 bases, with 10 bases remaining between them. The length of the CDR3 is 15 residues. Looked up from germline, CDR1 is MGHRA and CDR2 is YSYEKL. Written as DNA, the CDR3 is TGCGCCAGCAGCCCGGTGGCGAGCTCCTACAATGAGCAGTTCTTC. It codes for CASSPVASSYNEQFF.

This chain links TRBV25-1 with TRBJ2-1; maybe TRBD2 (5 bases). The CDR3 consists of 14 residues. Trimming pared 8 bases from V and 1 base from J, leaving 12 bases between. Germline V CDR1 and CDR2: MGHDK, SYGVNS. The CDR3 DNA is TGTGCCAGCGTACTCACGGGATCCTACAATGAGCAGTTCTTC. Protein: CASVLTGSYNEQFF.

The chain joins TRBV5-1 to TRBJ1-6; 8 bases line up with TRBD1. V was pared by 0 bases and J by 7 bases, with 6 bases of the junction left unmatched. The CDR3 spans 16 residues. Germline V gene data show CDR1 as SGHRS and CDR2 as YFSETQ. CDR3 DNA sequence: TGCGCCAGCAGCTTGGCGGACAGGGATAACAATTCACCCCTCCACTTT. Translation gives CASSLADRDNNSPLHF.

The chain is built from TRBV7-3 and TRBJ2-2; 7 bases align to TRBD1. Looked up from germline, CDR1 is SGHTA and CDR2 is FQGTGA. The CDR3 runs to 15 residues. V lost 5 bases, J lost 3 bases, and 6 bases stayed unmatched. CDR3 sequence reads: CASSPTGAHTGELFF. The DNA for the CDR3 is TGTGCCAGCAGCCCAACAGGGGCCCACACCGGGGAGCTGTTTTTT. Complete variable domain (other parts from reference TRBV7-3 and TRBJ2-2): GAGVSQTPSNKVTEKGKYVELRCDPISGHTALYWYRQSLGQGPEFLIYFQGTGAADDSGLPNDRFFAVRPEGSVSTLKIQRTERGDSAVYLCASSPTGAHTGELFFGEGSRLTVL.

The chain has TRBV9 and TRBJ1-4; weak D call: TRBD1 (5 bases). Trimming removed 4 bases at V and 4 bases at J, with 17 bases between. The germline gives CDR1 SGDLS, CDR2 YYNGEE. This CDR3 is 16 amino acids long. CDR3 protein: CASSPYTGRLNEKLFF. In DNA form, the CDR3 reads TGTGCCAGCAGCCCATACACGGGACGGCTTAATGAAAAACTGTTTTTT.

The rearrangement joins TRBV11-2 to TRBJ1-5, with D unclear. The V end was cut by 1 base, the J end by 2 bases, with 3 bases between. In germline, CDR1 is SGHAT, CDR2 FQNNGV. The CDR3 is made up of 13 amino acids. The CDR3 DNA is TGTGCCAGCAGCTTAGCTGGCAATCAGCCCCAGCATTTT. This encodes CASSLAGNQPQHF. The full variable domain, rest sourced from reference TRBV11-2 and TRBJ1-5, is EAGVAQSPRYKIIEKRQSVAFWCNPISGHATLYWYQQILGQGPKLLIQFQNNGVVDDSQLPKDRFSAERLKGVDSTLKIQPAKLEDSAVYLCASSLAGNQPQHFGDGTRLSIL.